The 29 T cell receptor beta chains given below trace back to one sample, sequenced in a study of blood T cell repertoires in COVID-19. The method was immunoSEQ multiplex PCR; TCRdb's version includes in-frame clones alone and lacks a portion of them. Of around 190,000 clones in the sample, roughly 80% are singletons; the top ten hold almost 6%. Sequenced material: peripheral blood. These receptors all stem from a woman aged 40 to 55 with COVID-19, enrolled during active disease.

The chain has TRBV30 and TRBJ2-5; D is perhaps TRBD2 (6 bases). Germline CDR1 reads GTSNPN; CDR2 reads SVGIG (reference sequence). Trimming left V 7 bases short and J 4 bases short, with 13 bases between. CDR3 length: 12 residues. Here the CDR3 DNA reads TGTGCCTCTTCCCCCGGGGGAGAGACCCAGTACTTC. Amino acids: CASSPGGETQYF.

The chain has TRBV6-5 and TRBJ1-1; perhaps TRBD1 as D (5 bases). Germline V CDR1 and CDR2: MNHEY, SVGAGI. V dropped 7 bases and J dropped 7 bases, with 16 bases sitting between them. The CDR3 is made up of 13 amino acids. Written as DNA, the CDR3 is TGTGCCAGCAATCCCGGGGGTTCGTTTGAAGCTTTCTTT. Its protein is CASNPGGSFEAFF.

A single count supports this clone. The chain joins TRBV3-1 (or the pseudogene TRBV3-2) to TRBJ1-1, with unresolved D. This CDR3 has 14 residues. V dropped 1 base and J dropped 5 bases, with 11 bases sitting between them. Looked up from germline, CDR1 is LGHDT and CDR2 is YNNKEL (reference sequence). CDR3 in amino acids: CASSQVGGRTEAFF. CDR3 nucleotides: TGTGCCAGCAGCCAAGTAGGAGGGAGGACTGAAGCTTTCTTT.

This rearrangement joins TRBV15 to TRBJ1-2; D call uncertain. Germline V gene sequence: CDR1 LNHNV, CDR2 YYDKDF (reference sequence). V shed 0 bases and J shed 0 bases, with 8 bases lying between them. The CDR3 loop spans 15 amino acids. The CDR3 here is CATSRDQSTNYGYTF. Written as DNA, the CDR3 is TGTGCCACCAGCAGAGATCAATCCACTAACTATGGCTACACCTTC. The entire variable domain, with the rest obtained from reference TRBV15 and TRBJ1-2, is as follows: DAMVIQNPRYQVTQFGKPVTLSCSQTLNHNVMYWYQQKSSQAPKLLFHYYDKDFNNEADTPDNFQSRRPNTSFCFLDIRSPGLGDTAMYLCATSRDQSTNYGYTFGSGTRLTVV.

This rearrangement joins TRBV27 to TRBJ1-5; 7 bases are a match to TRBD1. The CDR3 loop spans 14 amino acids. The germline V gene encodes CDR1 MNHEY and CDR2 SMNVEV (reference sequence). V lost 4 bases, J lost 7 bases, and 7 bases stayed unmatched. The chain's CDR3 is CASSSHLQGQPQHF. CDR3 sequence (DNA): TGTGCCAGCAGTTCCCACCTACAGGGGCAGCCCCAGCATTTT.

The rearrangement joins TRBV19 to TRBJ1-6, with TRBD1 as a possible D gene (5 bases). The CDR3 runs to 18 residues. Between the trimmed V and J ends, which lost 1 base and 5 bases, there was a span of 18 bases. In germline, CDR1 is LNHDA, CDR2 SQIVND (reference sequence). DNA for the CDR3: TGTGCCAGTAGTATAGCAGGGCTCGGGCTTCACGATAATTCACCCCTCCACTTT. Residues: CASSIAGLGLHDNSPLHF.

The chain employs TRBV19 and TRBJ1-2; 8 bases match TRBD1. The trim removed 1 base at V and 6 bases at J, leaving 10 bases unmatched. CDR3 length: 16 residues. Germline V gives CDR1 LNHDA, CDR2 SQIVND (reference sequence). The CDR3 reads CASSIVFRGRYDGYTF. CDR3 sequence (DNA): TGTGCCAGTAGTATAGTTTTCAGGGGGCGGTATGATGGCTACACCTTC.

In its sample, this clone was seen once. V usage is TRBV19 and J usage is TRBJ2-3, with TRBD1 as a possible D gene (6 bases). V lost 5 bases and J 7 bases, leaving 13 bases between the germline ends. CDR1 is LNHDA and CDR2 is SQIVND in the germline V gene (reference sequence). The CDR3 loop spans 13 amino acids. CDR3: CASSPDRGYTQYF. The CDR3 nucleotides are TGTGCCAGTAGTCCGGACAGAGGATATACGCAGTATTTT.

The rearrangement joins TRBV18 to TRBJ1-4; 8 bases fit TRBD1. The CDR3 loop spans 13 amino acids. Per germline, CDR1 KGHSH and CDR2 LQKENI. Germline trimming cut 6 bases from V and 8 bases from J; bases unmatched to any gene: 5. In DNA form, the CDR3 reads TGTGCCAGCTCGTCGGGACAGGAGGAAAAACTGTTTTTT. This codes for CASSSGQEEKLFF.

The V and J genes are TRBV18 and TRBJ2-3; tentatively, D is TRBD1 (5 bases). CDR3 length: 15 amino acids. In germline, CDR1 is KGHSH, CDR2 LQKENI. Trimming left V 3 bases short and J 1 base short, with 11 bases between. The CDR3, as DNA: TGTGCCAGCTCACCGGGGCAGGGCCGCACAGATACGCAGTATTTT. It translates to CASSPGQGRTDTQYF.

The chain links TRBV2 to TRBJ1-1; D is ambiguous. The CDR3 sequence is 13 residues long. The ends were cut back, 4 bases at V and 5 bases at J, with 11 bases in the middle. CDR1 SNHLY and CDR2 FYNNEI come from the germline V gene. The CDR3 here is CASSGLPGTEAFF. As DNA, the CDR3 is TGTGCCAGCAGTGGGTTACCCGGGACTGAAGCTTTCTTT.

The chain carries TRBV4-1 and TRBJ2-5, with TRBD1 matching over 8 bases. This CDR3 contains 15 residues. Germline loops: CDR1 MGHRA, CDR2 YSYEKL. Trimming at V came to 3 bases and at J to 4 bases, leaving 7 bases not matched to a gene. The CDR3, as DNA: TGCGCCAGCAGCCACGGGACAGGCAGCCGAGAGACCCAGTACTTC. Its protein product is CASSHGTGSRETQYF.

This clone occurred once. The genes are TRBV27 and TRBJ1-1; 7 nucleotides match TRBD1. From germline, CDR1 is MNHEY and CDR2 SMNVEV (reference sequence). The ends lost 6 bases at V and 1 base at J; junction bases unmatched: 5. The CDR3 is made up of 14 amino acids. The CDR3 spells CASRTGSGNTEAFF. As DNA, the CDR3 is TGTGCCAGCAGGACAGGGAGCGGGAACACTGAAGCTTTCTTT.

V usage is TRBV6-6 and J usage is TRBJ2-3; D gene unclear. V lost 2 bases to trimming and J lost 10 bases, with 10 bases between them. The CDR3 has 12 residues. The germline gives CDR1 MNHNY, CDR2 SVGAGI (reference sequence). The CDR3: CASSYERSAQYF. CDR3 in DNA: TGTGCCAGCAGTTACGAGAGGTCTGCGCAGTATTTT.

The V and J genes are TRBV7-3 and TRBJ1-1; D is perhaps TRBD1 (5 bases). The CDR3 has 14 amino acids. V was clipped by 0 bases and J by 6 bases, with 11 bases between them. CDR1 is SGHTA and CDR2 is FQGTGA in the germline V gene. The CDR3: CASSLTTGGAEAFF. As DNA, the CDR3 is TGTGCCAGCAGCTTAACAACGGGGGGAGCTGAAGCTTTCTTT.

The DNA for the CDR3 is TGCGCCAGCAGCTTGGAGGCCCGGGGGATATACAATGAGCAGTTCTTC. Translation gives CASSLEARGIYNEQFF. The chain uses TRBV5-1 and TRBJ2-1; D might be TRBD2 (6 bases). Trimming took off 0 bases at V and 4 bases at J, with 14 bases between the two ends. Per the germline V gene, CDR1 is SGHRS and CDR2 is YFSETQ. The CDR3 is 16 amino acids.

The chain uses TRBV19 and TRBJ1-5, with D possibly TRBD1 on 5 matching bases. Germline assignment: CDR1 LNHDA and CDR2 SQIVND (reference sequence). V gave up 1 base and J gave up 1 base, with 14 bases separating them. The CDR3 extends over 17 amino acids. CDR3 coding DNA: TGTGCCAGTAGTATAGGGGGCGGGGTTATAAGCAATCAGCCCCAGCATTTT. As protein: CASSIGGGVISNQPQHF. Full variable domain (outside the CDR3, taken from reference TRBV19 and TRBJ1-5): DGGITQSPKYLFRKEGQNVTLSCEQNLNHDAMYWYRQDPGQGLRLIYYSQIVNDFQKGDIAEGYSVSREKKESFPLTVTSAQKNPTAFYLCASSIGGGVISNQPQHFGDGTRLSIL.

This clone was seen a single time. The CDR3 bases are TGTGCCAGCAGTGAAGTCGGAGGAAGCTACGAGCAGTACTTC. Translating gives CASSEVGGSYEQYF. V gene TRBV6-1 combines with J gene TRBJ2-7, with D possibly TRBD2 on 5 matching bases. Germline CDR1 MNHNS, CDR2 SASEGT. The germline V and J ends were trimmed by 1 base and 3 bases, with 10 bases remaining between them. The CDR3 totals 14 residues.

This clone was recorded once. The chain is built from TRBV30 and TRBJ2-7; D unclear. In germline, CDR1 is GTSNPN, CDR2 SVGIG (reference sequence). Trimming pared 1 base from V and 2 bases from J, leaving 6 bases between. This CDR3 region has 12 residues. CDR3 region: CAWSAVPYEQYF. CDR3 nucleotides: TGTGCCTGGAGTGCGGTCCCCTACGAGCAGTACTTC.

The chain employs TRBV29-1 and TRBJ2-1; 8 bases match TRBD2. The trim removed 6 bases at V and 4 bases at J, leaving 8 bases unmatched. Looked up from germline, CDR1 is SQVTM and CDR2 is ANQGSEA. This CDR3 spans 14 amino acids. CDR3 DNA: TGCAGCGTCTCACTACTAGCGGAGTACAATGAGCAGTTCTTC. Translation: CSVSLLAEYNEQFF.

This chain joins TRBV5-1 and TRBJ1-3; 7 bases fit TRBD1. The CDR3 spans 16 residues. CDR1 and CDR2 (germline): SGHRS, YFSETQ. Trimming removed 0 bases from V and 2 bases from J; junction bases left unmatched: 5. CDR3 sequence reads: CASSLEGQFAGNTIYF. The DNA of the CDR3 is TGCGCCAGCAGCTTGGAGGGACAGTTTGCTGGAAACACCATATATTTT.

The genes are TRBV25-1 and TRBJ2-3; D possibly corresponds to TRBD2 (5 bases). V was shortened by 0 bases and J by 2 bases, with 6 bases between the two germline ends. The CDR3 runs 14 residues. The germline V gene has CDR1 MGHDK and CDR2 SYGVNS. This chain's CDR3 is CASSEYDYTDTQYF. CDR3 coding DNA: TGTGCCAGCAGTGAATACGACTACACAGATACGCAGTATTTT.

The chain has TRBV20-1 and TRBJ1-4, with 9 bases fitting TRBD1. Trimming took 3 bases from V and 8 from J; bases not matched to a gene: 10. Germline loops: CDR1 DFQATT, CDR2 SNEGSKA (reference sequence). This CDR3 comprises 15 residues. The CDR3 sequence: CSASPGTGPREKLFF. Written as DNA, the CDR3 is TGCAGTGCTAGTCCCGGGACAGGGCCACGAGAAAAACTGTTTTTT.

Regarding this clone: Different DNA sequences within this sample yield the same CDR3. The chain recombines TRBV9 with TRBJ2-5; no definite D call. Trimming cost V 0 bases and J 5 bases, with 8 bases left between them. Germline V gene sequence: CDR1 SGDLS, CDR2 YYNGEE. This CDR3 comprises 13 residues. The CDR3: CASSVAGEETQYF. CDR3 bases: TGTGCCAGCAGCGTAGCTGGAGAGGAGACCCAGTACTTC. Filled out from reference TRBV9 and TRBJ2-5, the complete variable domain reads DSGVTQTPKHLITATGQRVTLRCSPRSGDLSVYWYQQSLDQGLQFLIQYYNGEERAKGNILERFSAQQFPDLHSELNLSSLELGDSALYFCASSVAGEETQYFGPGTRLLVL.

This clone was picked up a small number of times. The V call is TRBV3-1 (or the pseudogene TRBV3-2), the J call TRBJ1-2, with 10 nucleotides matching TRBD1. Unmatched junction bases numbered 9, after V lost 4 bases and J lost 7 bases. CDR1 is LGHDT and CDR2 is YNNKEL in the germline V gene (reference sequence). The CDR3 covers 15 residues. Here the CDR3 reads CASSRRDRGDGGYTF. The CDR3 bases are TGTGCCAGCAGCCGAAGGGACAGGGGTGACGGTGGCTACACCTTC.

Remarks on this clone: The sample holds other DNA sequences that translate to the same CDR3. V is TRBV9 and J is TRBJ2-5; D not certain. CDR1 and CDR2 (germline): SGDLS, YYNGEE. V lost 1 base and J 2 bases, leaving 6 bases between the germline ends. The CDR3 runs 13 residues. The CDR3 sequence: CASSVSQQETQYF. The CDR3, as DNA: TGTGCCAGCAGCGTAAGTCAGCAAGAGACCCAGTACTTC.

This chain joins TRBV5-1 and TRBJ1-4; 9 bases match TRBD1. CDR1 and CDR2 (germline): SGHRS, YFSETQ. The CDR3 is made up of 20 amino acids. Unmatched junction bases numbered 18, after V lost 4 bases and J lost 2 bases. CDR3: CASSRFTGTGPMRTNEKLFF. CDR3 nucleotides: TGCGCCAGCAGCAGGTTTACCGGGACAGGGCCTATGAGGACTAATGAAAAACTGTTTTTT.

This chain joins TRBV4-3 and TRBJ2-7, with D maybe TRBD2 (5 bases). In germline, CDR1 is LGHNA, CDR2 YSLEER. V lost 1 base and J lost 5, with 9 bases in between. The CDR3 is 13 residues long. CDR3 in DNA: TGCGCCAGCAGCCAAGCTCGAGGGAACGAGCAGTACTTC. It yields the protein CASSQARGNEQYF.

The J gene is TRBJ2-3, the V gene TRBV6-6, with 8 bases matching TRBD2. CDR1 is MNHNY and CDR2 is SVGAGI in the germline V gene (reference sequence). The CDR3 loop spans 16 amino acids. Germline trimming cut 5 bases from V and 8 bases from J; bases unmatched to any gene: 15. Here the CDR3 reads CASSLLGLAPPATQYF. CDR3 DNA: TGTGCCAGCAGTCTACTAGGACTAGCCCCCCCAGCTACGCAGTATTTT.